Reported below is one T cell receptor beta chain. Its antigen is unidentified. This specimen belongs to a study of STAT5B mutations in CD4+ large granular lymphocyte leukemia. Study-level information: Healthy donors showed HLA-associated enrichment of the CDR3 'QG' motif. General study results and limits: Without putative leukemic clones, patient CD4-sorted repertoires remained more clonal than healthy CD4+ repertoires. Without HLA matching, higher CD4+ than CD8+ T-LGLL clonality could reflect small sample size. 8/27 top patient clones versus 2/35 control clones were TRBV06-family.

Produced via immunoSEQ multiplex PCR; TCRdb's table is partial and in-frame only. This sample has more than 30,000 clones, with roughly 89% found just once. Trimming took 3 bases from V and 0 from J, leaving 14 bases between them. Looked up from germline, CDR1 is SGHRS and CDR2 is YFSETQ. The CDR3 contains 16 residues. The V call is TRBV5-1, the J call TRBJ2-3, with D unclear. The sample comprised CD4+ T cells from blood buffy coats. The receptor comes from a human donor in good health. CDR3 DNA sequence: TGCGCCAGCAGCTACACTCCAGTGGGGAGCACAGATACGCAGTATTTT. Protein: CASSYTPVGSTDTQYF.